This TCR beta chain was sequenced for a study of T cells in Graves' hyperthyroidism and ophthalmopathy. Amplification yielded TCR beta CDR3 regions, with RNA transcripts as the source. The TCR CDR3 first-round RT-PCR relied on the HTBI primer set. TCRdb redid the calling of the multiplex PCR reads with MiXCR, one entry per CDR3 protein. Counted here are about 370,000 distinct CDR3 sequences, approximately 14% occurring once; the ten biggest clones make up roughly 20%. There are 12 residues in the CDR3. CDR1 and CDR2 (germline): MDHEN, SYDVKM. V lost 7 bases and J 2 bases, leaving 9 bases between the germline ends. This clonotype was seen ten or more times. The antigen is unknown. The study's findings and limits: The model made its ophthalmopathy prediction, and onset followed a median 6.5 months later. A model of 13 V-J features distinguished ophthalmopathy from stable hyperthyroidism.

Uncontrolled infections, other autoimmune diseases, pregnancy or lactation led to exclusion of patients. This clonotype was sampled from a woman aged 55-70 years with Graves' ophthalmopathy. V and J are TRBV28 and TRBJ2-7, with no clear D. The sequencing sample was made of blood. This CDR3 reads CASTRTPYEQYF. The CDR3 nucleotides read TGTGCCAGCACCCGAACCCCCTACGAGCAGTACTTC.